The next 32 T cell receptor beta chains were all read from a single sample in a study of blood T cell repertoires in COVID-19. Profiled with immunoSEQ multiplex PCR; TCRdb holds only in-frame clones, not every one. The top ten hold roughly 0.87% of the sample, which has 350,000 to 500,000 clones, roughly 90% seen once. The source material was peripheral blood. The source of these receptors is a man between 18 and 29 years old with COVID-19, enrolled during active disease.

The V and J genes are TRBV7-8 and TRBJ2-1, with D perhaps matching TRBD2 (8 bases). Trimming left V 5 bases short and J 4 bases short, with 24 bases between. Germline CDR1 SGHVS, CDR2 FQNEAQ. The CDR3 has 18 residues. This CDR3 is CASSAFASRGGQYNEQFF. The DNA for the CDR3 is TGTGCCAGCAGCGCTTTTGCGTCTCGGGGGGGACAGTACAATGAGCAGTTCTTC.

CDR3 in amino acids: CASSRGGGILGYEQYF. The CDR3, as DNA: TGTGCCAGCAGCCGGGGTGGGGGGATACTGGGGTACGAGCAGTACTTC. This chain links TRBV4-2 with TRBJ2-7; TRBD2 is a possible D gene (6 bases). Germline assignment: CDR1 LGHNA and CDR2 YNFKEQ. V was clipped by 4 bases and J by 4 bases, with 20 bases between them. This CDR3 spans 16 amino acids.

The rearrangement links TRBV10-2 to TRBJ2-2; no firm D call. CDR1 and CDR2 from the germline V gene are WSHSY and SAAADI. There are 14 residues in the CDR3. The V end lost 3 bases, the J end lost 3 bases, and 8 bases lay between the germline ends. As DNA, the CDR3 is TGCGCCAGCAGTGATGGTGCGGACACCGGGGAGCTGTTTTTT. Encoded protein: CASSDGADTGELFF.

V usage is TRBV5-6 and J usage is TRBJ1-3; no clear D. The CDR3 extends over 17 amino acids. Germline V gives CDR1 SGHDT, CDR2 YYEEEE. Trimming pared 4 bases from V and 8 bases from J, leaving 25 bases between. CDR3 nucleotides: TGTGCCAGCAGCCTGAATAGTTTGGTGACTCCCGGGGACACCATATATTTT. Its translation: CASSLNSLVTPGDTIYF. Based on the CDR3 plus reference TRBV5-6 and TRBJ1-3, the full variable domain is DAGVTQSPTHLIKTRGQQVTLRCSPKSGHDTVSWYQQALGQGPQFIFQYYEEEERQRGNFPDRFSGHQFPNYSSELNVNALLLGDSALYLCASSLNSLVTPGDTIYFGEGSWLTVV.

The chain employs TRBV18 and TRBJ2-5; no clear D. The germline gives CDR1 KGHSH, CDR2 LQKENI. The CDR3 covers 13 residues. The V end lost 3 bases, the J end lost 2 bases, and 7 bases lay between the germline ends. The CDR3 sequence is CASSPRQQETQYF. The CDR3 bases are TGTGCCAGCTCACCGCGGCAGCAAGAGACCCAGTACTTC.

V is TRBV7-9 and J is TRBJ1-1; D perhaps matches TRBD1 (6 bases). This CDR3 has 15 amino acids. Trimming removed 5 bases from V and 4 bases from J, with 17 bases in between. The germline CDR1 and CDR2 sequences are SEHNR and FQNEAQ (reference sequence). In DNA, the CDR3 is TGTGCCAGCAGCGCGAGCGGGGGGCTAAGCACTGAAGCTTTCTTT. Its translation is CASSASGGLSTEAFF.

The chain carries TRBV6-2 or TRBV6-3 and TRBJ2-7; perhaps TRBD2 as D (7 bases). Germline V gene lookup returns CDR1 MNHEY and CDR2 SVGEGT. CDR3 size: 13 residues. V was cut by 5 bases and J by 2 bases, with 10 bases left in between. This CDR3 reads CASSRGGPYEQYF. Here the CDR3 DNA reads TGTGCCAGCAGTAGGGGGGGCCCCTACGAGCAGTACTTC.

The genes are TRBV14 and TRBJ1-4; a weak D match, TRBD1 (6 bases). The germline V gene has CDR1 SGHDN and CDR2 FVKESK. V lost 5 bases, J lost 13 bases, and 14 bases lay in between. This CDR3 comprises 12 residues. Written as DNA, the CDR3 is TGTGCCAGCAGCACAGACAGGATTGGACTGTTTTTT. Translating gives CASSTDRIGLFF.

The CDR3: CASSEALRGDYEQYF. The CDR3 nucleotides read TGTGCCAGCAGTGAAGCTTTGCGGGGGGACTACGAGCAGTACTTC. This chain connects TRBV6-1 to TRBJ2-7; 8 bases line up with TRBD2. CDR1 is MNHNS and CDR2 is SASEGT in the germline V gene. J was trimmed by 3 bases and V by 0 bases; bases with no gene match: 4. The CDR3 length is 15 residues.

The chain has TRBV6-5 and TRBJ2-5; D may be TRBD1 (6 bases). Trimming took off 6 bases at V and 1 base at J, with 15 bases between the two ends. Looked up from germline, CDR1 is MNHEY and CDR2 is SVGAGI. The CDR3 is 15 residues long. CDR3 loop: CASRPTGLPQETQYF. The CDR3 coding sequence is TGTGCCAGCAGACCCACAGGGTTGCCCCAAGAGACCCAGTACTTC.

V and J are TRBV6-5 and TRBJ1-5; 11 bases line up with TRBD1. There are 15 residues in the CDR3. Losses at the gene ends were 10 bases for V and 6 bases for J; bases not matched to a gene: 11. Germline CDR1 MNHEY, CDR2 SVGAGI. The CDR3 here is CAIDPGQGVSQPQHF. The CDR3 DNA sequence: TGTGCCATCGACCCGGGACAGGGGGTTAGTCAGCCCCAGCATTTT.

This sequence joins TRBV4-1 and TRBJ2-4; D may be TRBD2 (5 bases). There are 19 residues in the CDR3. The V end lost 4 bases, the J end lost 0 bases, and 22 bases lay between the germline ends. Germline values: CDR1 MGHRA, CDR2 YSYEKL. The CDR3 DNA sequence: TGCGCCAGCAGCCCCCCTAAGAGGAGCGGTCACTTAGCCAAAAACATTCAGTACTTC. This gives the protein CASSPPKRSGHLAKNIQYF.

This clone was observed a single time. The chain combines TRBV15 with TRBJ2-7; D gene uncertain. Germline CDR1 reads LNHNV; CDR2 reads YYDKDF (reference sequence). Trimming cost V 0 bases and J 3 bases, with 18 bases left between them. CDR3 size: 17 residues. CDR3 loop: CATSRDPPSPRIYEQYF. The CDR3, as DNA: TGTGCCACCAGCAGAGATCCGCCTTCCCCCAGGATCTACGAGCAGTACTTC.

The chain employs TRBV18 and TRBJ2-5, with 10 bases identical to TRBD1. Germline CDR1 KGHSH, CDR2 LQKENI. V shed 1 base, J shed 5 bases, and the junction held 10 bases outside the gene matches. There are 17 residues in the CDR3. CDR3 in amino acids: CASSPRPSGTGVETQYF. The CDR3 bases are TGTGCCAGCTCACCACGGCCTTCCGGGACAGGGGTGGAGACCCAGTACTTC.

CDR3: CASSIIGLGDREDYGYTF. The CDR3 coding sequence is TGTGCCAGTAGTATCATCGGTCTGGGGGACAGGGAGGATTATGGCTACACCTTC. This chain uses TRBV19 with TRBJ1-2, with 9 nucleotides matching TRBD1. The CDR3 is 18 amino acids. The V gene's germline CDR1 is LNHDA and CDR2 SQIVND (reference sequence). V dropped 3 bases and J dropped 5; count of bases not matched to a gene: 16.

The chain recombines TRBV5-4 with TRBJ2-5, with 9 nucleotides matching TRBD2. Trimming at V came to 2 bases and at J to 5 bases, leaving 1 base not matched to a gene. This CDR3 contains 13 residues. Germline V gene lookup returns CDR1 SGHNT and CDR2 YYREEE (reference sequence). CDR3 loop: CASSFGLAETQYF. The CDR3 DNA reads as TGTGCCAGCAGCTTTGGACTAGCGGAGACCCAGTACTTC.

The J gene is TRBJ1-5, the V gene TRBV6-1; D ambiguous. Germline CDR1 MNHNS, CDR2 SASEGT. The CDR3 extends over 16 amino acids. Trimming removed 2 bases at V and 2 bases at J, with 13 bases between. CDR3 amino acids: CASSEIAGFGNQPQHF. The CDR3 DNA reads as TGTGCCAGCAGTGAAATTGCGGGGTTTGGCAATCAGCCCCAGCATTTT.

This clone occurred once. This chain uses TRBV5-4 with TRBJ1-2; tentative D call: TRBD1 (5 bases). Trimming took off 2 bases at V and 4 bases at J, with 15 bases between the two ends. Germline lookup yields CDR1 SGHNT and CDR2 YYREEE (reference sequence). The CDR3 is made up of 15 amino acids. The CDR3 bases are TGTGCCAGCAGCTTAACAGGTTCTCGGAGCTATGGCTACACCTTC. Protein: CASSLTGSRSYGYTF.

The table lists this clone with a count of one. CDR3 region: CATSDRLAGVSEQFF. The CDR3 region has the DNA TGTGCCACCAGTGATCGACTAGCGGGAGTGAGTGAGCAGTTCTTC. The gene calls are TRBV24-1 and TRBJ2-1; 12 nucleotides line up with TRBD2. V was pared by 3 bases and J by 9 bases, with 5 bases of the junction left unmatched. Germline V gene lookup returns CDR1 KGHDR and CDR2 SFDVKD. CDR3 length: 15 residues.

V and J are TRBV14 and TRBJ1-2; D is possibly TRBD1 (6 bases). Trimming shortened V by 2 bases and J by 3 bases, and 10 bases separated the two germline ends. Germline V gives CDR1 SGHDN, CDR2 FVKESK. The CDR3 length is 14 residues. The CDR3 DNA reads TGTGCCAGCAGCCAACCTCCAGGGGACTATGGCTACACCTTC. Its protein product is CASSQPPGDYGYTF.

The chain couples TRBV7-2 to TRBJ1-3; D call uncertain. There are 16 residues in the CDR3. Per germline, CDR1 SGHTA and CDR2 FQGNSA. The V end was cut by 0 bases, the J end by 0 bases, with 9 bases between. The CDR3 sequence: CASSLATISSGNTIYF. In nucleotides, the CDR3 is TGTGCCAGCAGCTTAGCTACTATCAGCTCTGGAAACACCATATATTTT. The complete variable domain, with remaining parts taken from reference TRBV7-2 and TRBJ1-3, reads GAGVSQSPSNKVTEKGKDVELRCDPISGHTALYWYRQSLGQGLEFLIYFQGNSAPDKSGLPSDRFSAERTGGSVSTLTIQRTQQEDSAVYLCASSLATISSGNTIYFGEGSWLTVV.

This chain joins TRBV6-5 and TRBJ1-2; D gene uncertain. This CDR3 contains 13 residues. Germline V gene lookup returns CDR1 MNHEY and CDR2 SVGAGI. V was trimmed by 6 bases and J by 0 bases, leaving 8 bases between them. CDR3 sequence: CASSLDANYGYTF. The DNA of the CDR3 is TGTGCCAGCAGCTTAGATGCTAACTATGGCTACACCTTC.

This chain connects TRBV15 to TRBJ2-5, with D possibly TRBD2 on 5 matching bases. In germline, CDR1 is LNHNV, CDR2 YYDKDF (reference sequence). The V gene lost 4 bases and the J gene lost 5 bases, with 8 bases spanning the gap. The CDR3 length is 12 residues. This chain's CDR3 is CATSIWRETQYF. The CDR3 DNA reads TGTGCCACCAGCATCTGGAGGGAGACCCAGTACTTC.

The chain is built from TRBV3-1 (or the pseudogene TRBV3-2) and TRBJ2-1, with 16 bases fitting TRBD2. The CDR3 is 18 amino acids. The germline V gene has CDR1 LGHDT and CDR2 YNNKEL (reference sequence). The trim removed 5 bases at V and 2 bases at J, leaving 6 bases unmatched. CDR3 nucleotides: TGTGCCAGCAGCACGGGACTAGCGGGGGGGCTCCCCTACAATGAGCAGTTCTTC. Its translation is CASSTGLAGGLPYNEQFF.

For the CDR3, the DNA is TGTGCCAGCGGACAGGGGGCGAGCTCCTACAATGAGCAGTTCTTC. It codes for CASGQGASSYNEQFF. V usage is TRBV11-3 and J usage is TRBJ2-1, with 11 bases that match TRBD1. The CDR3 spans 15 residues. Germline trimming cut 8 bases from V and 0 bases from J; bases unmatched to any gene: 3. Germline CDR1 and CDR2: SGHNT and YENEEA. Full variable domain (rest looked up from reference TRBV11-3 and TRBJ2-1): EAGVVQSPRYKIIEKKQPVAFWCNPISGHNTLYWYLQNLGQGPELLIRYENEEAVDDSQLPKDRFSAERLKGVDSTLKIQPAELGDSAVYLCASGQGASSYNEQFFGPGTRLTVL.

The chain combines TRBV6-6 with TRBJ1-1; D may be TRBD1 (5 bases). Trimming took 6 bases from V and 5 from J, leaving 16 bases between them. CDR1 is MNHNY, CDR2 SVGAGI, per germline (reference sequence). The CDR3 is made up of 14 amino acids. CDR3 residues: CASRRDQGGTEAFF. The CDR3 region has the DNA TGTGCCAGCAGACGCGATCAGGGTGGGACTGAAGCTTTCTTT.

The V gene is TRBV7-2, the J gene TRBJ1-2; 7 bases fit TRBD1. The CDR3 has 14 residues. Unmatched junction bases numbered 10, after V lost 9 bases and J lost 3 bases. The germline V gene encodes CDR1 SGHTA and CDR2 FQGNSA. The CDR3 nucleotides read TGTGCCAGTATGGACAGGCATGGGGACTATGGCTACACCTTC. It yields the protein CASMDRHGDYGYTF.

The chain employs TRBV6-2 or TRBV6-3 and TRBJ2-7; 9 bases are a match to TRBD2. Germline CDR1 reads MNHEY; CDR2 reads SVGEGT. The CDR3 covers 16 residues. The V and J ends lost 4 bases and 5 bases, in that order; junction bases with no gene match: 12. The CDR3 DNA reads TGTGCCAGCAGTTTGCTAGGGGGACTAGCTGTGAACGAGCAGTACTTC. Translated: CASSLLGGLAVNEQYF.

CDR3 in amino acids: CASTRRGDFNYGYTF. The CDR3 DNA is TGTGCCAGCACCAGGAGAGGGGACTTTAACTATGGCTACACCTTC. The rearrangement links TRBV28 to TRBJ1-2; D is perhaps TRBD1 (5 bases). The CDR3 consists of 15 residues. V dropped 7 bases and J dropped 1 base, with 16 bases sitting between them. Germline lookup yields CDR1 MDHEN and CDR2 SYDVKM.

The CDR3 region has the DNA TGTGCCAGCAGCCAAAGGGACAGGGGGCGCGGTGAGACCCAGTACTTC. Amino acids: CASSQRDRGRGETQYF. V gene TRBV3-1 (or the pseudogene TRBV3-2) combines with J gene TRBJ2-5; the match to TRBD1 covers 12 bases. The CDR3 has 16 residues. The ends lost 2 bases at V and 5 bases at J; junction bases unmatched: 6. The germline V gene has CDR1 LGHDT and CDR2 YNNKEL (reference sequence).

This clone was counted once. The rearrangement joins TRBV6-5 to TRBJ1-5; 7 bases match TRBD1. Germline V gives CDR1 MNHEY, CDR2 SVGAGI. J was trimmed by 6 bases and V by 9 bases; bases with no gene match: 11. The CDR3 has 14 amino acids. CDR3 DNA: TGTGCCAGTCGGACGAGGGGGCGCGGTCAGCCCCAGCATTTT. The encoded protein is CASRTRGRGQPQHF.

The V and J genes are TRBV7-3 and TRBJ1-1, with a possible D match to TRBD1 (5 bases). The CDR3 totals 14 residues. Germline CDR1 reads SGHTA; CDR2 reads FQGTGA. The V gene lost 5 bases and the J gene lost 1 base, with 11 bases spanning the gap. CDR3 nucleotides: TGTGCCAGCAGCCCTTCGACAGCGAACACTGAAGCTTTCTTT. As protein: CASSPSTANTEAFF.